This is a list of T cell receptor beta chains from one sample in a study of cytomegalovirus exposure and HLA in healthy donors. The table came from immunoSEQ multiplex PCR; TCRdb's copy has only in-frame clones and leaves some out. The sample lists about 180,000 clones; 65% to 85% were seen once. The source material was PBMCs. The receptors were sampled from a girl aged 10 to 17 in good health and CMV-seropositive. The CDR3 runs from the conserved cysteine through the conserved F or W. A D gene is named only where the DNA matches it firmly.

TRBV5-1	13	-	TRBJ2-7	CASGGGSSYEQYF
TRBV6-5	16	-	TRBJ2-7	CASSYSNRADSYEQYF
TRBV5-1	14	-	TRBJ2-2	CASSFRGAGGELFF
TRBV30	12	TRBD1	TRBJ1-6	CAWTGGDSPLHF
TRBV19	14	TRBD2	TRBJ2-1	CASSIGAGGNEQFF
TRBV2	14	-	TRBJ1-4	CASSDWQGGEKLFF
TRBV2	17	-	TRBJ2-2	CASSEAPRHANTGELFF
TRBV18	17	TRBD1	TRBJ1-2	CASSPGPGTGEYYGYTF
TRBV5-1	19	-	TRBJ2-3	CASSLGGAYAPPRTDTQYF
TRBV5-4	16	TRBD1	TRBJ2-5	CASSSGTVMWQETQYF
TRBV6-6	16	-	TRBJ2-3	CASSWFRSTSTDTQYF
TRBV6-6	15	TRBD2	TRBJ2-7	CATGRGGDPAYEQYF
TRBV30	13	-	TRBJ2-3	CAWDAGRGDTQYF
TRBV21-1	19	-	TRBJ2-3	CASSKRGTSGSHVTDTQYF
TRBV2	15	TRBD1	TRBJ1-4	CASSSRQGRNEKLFF
TRBV7-6	17	-	TRBJ2-5	CASRAVSSPSPQETQYF
TRBV29-1	13	TRBD2	TRBJ2-1	CSGTSGGYNEQFF